Sequencing of this T cell receptor (beta chain) was carried out in a study of blood T cell repertoires in COVID-19 (TCRdb year 2020). For context, the study as a whole: Collaborator samples came from the United States, Italy and Spain and covered acute and convalescent phases of COVID-19. The material from the prospective study consisted of cDNA or gDNA derived from T cells, B-cell-depleted T cells, or PBMCs. Subjects who had been exposed to COVID-19, were actively infected with it, or had recovered from it provided the deeply sampled blood TCRbeta repertoires that made up the dataset. The repertoires were made available in a free public database intended to serve as a resource for research on the immune response to SARS-CoV-2. Samples came from the ongoing ImmuneRACE study (first 160 participants) plus 1,254 subjects from 6 global collaborators. Nearly every sample came with metadata listing a de-identified subject ID, COVID-19 status, age in years and sex. Where HLA class I and class II types were available, the types were taken from metadata supplied by the sample provider, not from assay-based typing. Results and caveats for the whole study, not just this receptor: The amount of clinical and demographic metadata varied by source and participant and was provided uncurated.

V is pared back by 5 bases and J by 4 bases, with 9 bases lying between the germline termini. From the cysteine up to the phenylalanine, the CDR3 has a length of 13 residues. The DNA shown is the 39-base CDR3, in frame from base 1. The immunoSEQ Assay, a bias-controlled multiplex PCR, was used to amplify TCRbeta CDR3 regions from genomic DNA. Per the source publication's procedure: The number of nucleated cells in each sample was estimated from the amplification of reference gene primers within the assay. Sequence reads were collapsed and filtered to measure the absolute abundance of every unique TCRbeta CDR3 rearrangement. For each sample, productive Simpson clonality was calculated as the square root of Simpson's diversity index over productive rearrangements. Held by TCRdb, this immuneACCESS table contains in-frame sequences only and omits some clones. Under half of the omission traces to an unresolved V gene where checked; the cause of the rest is unknown. V and J calls and clone size are those listed in that table; D and trimming were worked out from the DNA. This sample lists around 84,000 clones; approximately 78% were detected once. The ten largest clones represent just over 35% of the sample.

About this clone: Its antigen specificity is not known. No per-base quality is available; no much larger clone lies one base away.

One collaborating source in Seattle enrolled patients during active infection and followed them longitudinally through the course of disease. The collaborating institutions used their own protocols to collect whole blood in K2EDTA tubes. For TCRbeta analysis, collaborator samples were shipped as frozen whole blood, as isolated PBMCs, or as DNA extracted from either sample type. The specimen sequenced was peripheral blood. The chain is made from TRBV12-3 or TRBV12-4 and TRBJ1-5; the D gene cannot be resolved reliably. The sequence was obtained from a man aged 55-75 years with COVID-19, enrolled during active disease. In nucleotides, the sequence is TGTGCCAGCAGTCTGGACTTAAATCAGCCCCAGCATTTT. Translated, this gives CASSLDLNQPQHF.